Sequencing of this T cell receptor (beta chain) was carried out in a study of T cell repertoires in cytomegalovirus infection. Across the whole study: The study used recently identified HLA-C-restricted and well-studied HLA-B-restricted CMV epitopes. Public TCR beta signatures indicated both CMV infection and matching HLA type. Study outcomes and limitations: Individuals carrying CMV plus the relevant HLA were identified by cumulative frequency of public TCR beta families. Across the ex vivo response, the dominant clonotypes were HLA-C-restricted CMV-specific TCR beta clonotypes.

TCRdb itself ran the reads through MiXCR, one entry per CDR3 protein. The data show 300,000 to 400,000 distinct CDR3 sequences, 20% to 30% seen once. In its sample, this clonotype was seen many times. No antigen is known for it. J lost 10 bases, V lost 7 bases, and 7 bases had no gene match. The V gene's germline CDR1 is MGHDK and CDR2 SYGVNS. This CDR3 contains 13 residues. The source is a human donor in good health (CMV status not recorded). Some clones in this sample may be carry-over from other donors' samples. The V and J genes are TRBV25-1 and TRBJ2-1; 10 nucleotides match TRBD2. The sequences come from cultured PBMCs, collected from culture after CMV antigen stimulation. The CDR3 spells CASTSGRAREQFF. DNA of the CDR3: TGTGCCAGCACAAGCGGGAGGGCCAGGGAGCAGTTCTTC.